This TCR beta chain was sequenced during a study of T cells in tumors after PD-1 blockade. For the study at large: Each patient got pembrolizumab 200 mg every 3 weeks or cemiplimab 350 mg every 2 weeks.

Produced via immunoSEQ multiplex PCR; TCRdb's table is partial and in-frame only. The data contain 9,100 or so clones, around two thirds of them singletons. Comment on this clone: No antigen is known for it.

After removal of 7 bases from V and 9 bases from J, the junction contained 12 bases not matched to a gene. This CDR3 has 15 amino acids. Germline CDR1 reads SNHLY; CDR2 reads FYNNEI. Whole-study findings and limits: After therapy, most expanded exhausted CD8+ clones were absent pre-treatment, suggesting clonal replacement. Peripheral recruitment is suggested, as some novel exhausted tumor clones were in pre-treatment blood.

Here the sequenced sample was tumor tissue, taken after anti-PD-1 treatment. This TCR was recovered from a human donor with basal cell carcinoma. The rearrangement links TRBV2 to TRBJ1-6; TRBD1 aligns across 7 bases. This CDR3 is CASTRGGTDRSPLHF. CDR3 coding DNA: TGTGCCAGCACTCGTGGGGGGACAGATCGTTCACCCCTCCACTTT.